This T cell receptor (beta chain) was recovered during a study of shared clonotypes between healthy human individuals. About the study: Donor ages ranged 18 to 49 years: a couple of women, a few men. Study results and caveats: Among a few donors, approximately 5% of naive CD4 clonotypes were found in common.

At the deep level, the assay was run. The genomic DNA of each subset was split evenly across several immunoSEQ plates. The data were produced by immunoSEQ multiplex PCR, yet TCRdb's version contains in-frame clones alone and is incomplete. The profile shows 850,000 to 1,200,000 clones, around 76% of them singletons. The CDR3 is 12 residues long. CDR1 is MNHEY, CDR2 SVGAGI, per germline. The V and J ends lost 8 bases and 3 bases respectively, with 7 bases between them. As concerns this clone: Its antigen is unknown.

The sequence was obtained from a man younger than 35 in good health. This chain uses TRBV6-5 with TRBJ2-2; no clear D gene. The sequenced sample consisted of memory CD4+ T cells sorted from blood. The subset is: CD45RA-negative fraction. CDR3 in DNA: TGTGCCAGCTTAACGGACACCGGGGAGCTGTTTTTT. The encoded protein is CASLTDTGELFF.